The TCR beta chain under discussion was sequenced for a study of cytomegalovirus exposure and HLA in healthy donors. The CDR3 is made up of 16 amino acids. Trimming shortened V by 4 bases and J by 0 bases, and 15 bases separated the two germline ends. Germline-derived CDR1 and CDR2 are SGDLS and YYNGEE. 60 Vbeta and 13 Jbeta primers were used in PCR. The method was immunoSEQ multiplex PCR; TCRdb's version includes in-frame clones alone and lacks a portion of them. The table records some 220,000 clones, approximately 84% of them present only once. As concerns this clone: The antigen remains unidentified.

The study's findings and limits: After further analysis at a later stage, 15,000 to 20,000 TCR beta sequences were associated with HLA alleles at 0.05 false discovery rate.

Specimen: PBMCs. The V call is TRBV9, the J call TRBJ2-3, with D tentatively TRBD2 (5 bases). The clonotype originates from a woman aged 40 to 50 in good health and CMV-seronegative. The CDR3 nucleotides read TGTGCCAGCAGCACCCGAGGACTGTCTAGCACAGATACGCAGTATTTT. Amino acids: CASSTRGLSSTDTQYF.